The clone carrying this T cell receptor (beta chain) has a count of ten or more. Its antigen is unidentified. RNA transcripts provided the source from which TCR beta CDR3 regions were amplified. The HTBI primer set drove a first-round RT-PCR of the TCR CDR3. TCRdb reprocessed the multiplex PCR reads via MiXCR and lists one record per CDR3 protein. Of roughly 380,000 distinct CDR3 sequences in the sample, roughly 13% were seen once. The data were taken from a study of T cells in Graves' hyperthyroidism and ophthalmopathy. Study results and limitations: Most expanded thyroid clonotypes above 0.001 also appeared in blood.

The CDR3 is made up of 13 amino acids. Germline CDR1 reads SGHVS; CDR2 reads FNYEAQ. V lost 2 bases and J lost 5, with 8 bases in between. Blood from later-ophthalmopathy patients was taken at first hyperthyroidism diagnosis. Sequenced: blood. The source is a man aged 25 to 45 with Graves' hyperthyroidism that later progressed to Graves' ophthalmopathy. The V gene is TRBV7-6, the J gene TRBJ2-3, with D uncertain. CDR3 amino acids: CASSLIREDTQYF. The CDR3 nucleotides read TGTGCCAGCAGCTTAATCCGAGAAGATACGCAGTATTTT. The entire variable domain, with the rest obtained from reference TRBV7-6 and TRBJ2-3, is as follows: GAGVSQSPRYKVTKRGQDVALRCDPISGHVSLYWYRQALGQGPEFLTYFNYEAQQDKSGLPNDRFSAERPEGSISTLTIQRTEQRDSAMYRCASSLIREDTQYFGPGTRLTVL.